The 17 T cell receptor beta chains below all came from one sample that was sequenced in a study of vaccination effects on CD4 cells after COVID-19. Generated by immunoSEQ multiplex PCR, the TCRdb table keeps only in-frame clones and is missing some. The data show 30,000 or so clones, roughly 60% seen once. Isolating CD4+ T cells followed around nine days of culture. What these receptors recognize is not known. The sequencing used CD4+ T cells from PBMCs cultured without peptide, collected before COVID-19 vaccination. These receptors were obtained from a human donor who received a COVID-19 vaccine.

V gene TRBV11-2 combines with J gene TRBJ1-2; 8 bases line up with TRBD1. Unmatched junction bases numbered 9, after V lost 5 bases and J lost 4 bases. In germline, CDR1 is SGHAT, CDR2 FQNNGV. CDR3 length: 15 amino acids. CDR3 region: CASSGTRGRLYGYTF. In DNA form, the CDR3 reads TGTGCCAGCAGCGGGACCAGGGGGCGCCTCTATGGCTACACCTTC.

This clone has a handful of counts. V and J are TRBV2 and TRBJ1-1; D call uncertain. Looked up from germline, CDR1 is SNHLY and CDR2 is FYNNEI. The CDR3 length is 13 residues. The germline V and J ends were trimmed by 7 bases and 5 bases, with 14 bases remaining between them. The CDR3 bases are TGTGCCAGCATCGAAGGGTATGGAACTGAAGCTTTCTTT. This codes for CASIEGYGTEAFF.

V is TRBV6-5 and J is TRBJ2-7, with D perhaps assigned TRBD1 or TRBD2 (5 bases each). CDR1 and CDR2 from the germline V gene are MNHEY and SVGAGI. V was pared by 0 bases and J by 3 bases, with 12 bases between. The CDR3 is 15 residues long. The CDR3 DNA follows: TGTGCCAGCAGTTACTCCGGGACCAATATCTACGAGCAGTACTTC. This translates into CASSYSGTNIYEQYF.

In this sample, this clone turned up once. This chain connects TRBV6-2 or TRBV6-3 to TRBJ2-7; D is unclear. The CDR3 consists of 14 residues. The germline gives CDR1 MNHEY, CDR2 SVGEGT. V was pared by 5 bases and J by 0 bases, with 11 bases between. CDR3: CASSESPLSYEQYF. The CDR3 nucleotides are TGTGCCAGCAGTGAGAGCCCCCTCTCCTACGAGCAGTACTTC.

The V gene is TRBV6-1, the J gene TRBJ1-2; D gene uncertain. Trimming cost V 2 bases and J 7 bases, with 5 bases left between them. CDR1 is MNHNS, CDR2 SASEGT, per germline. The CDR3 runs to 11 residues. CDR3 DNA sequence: TGTGCCAGCAGTGAACGGAGTGGCTACACCTTC. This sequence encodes CASSERSGYTF.

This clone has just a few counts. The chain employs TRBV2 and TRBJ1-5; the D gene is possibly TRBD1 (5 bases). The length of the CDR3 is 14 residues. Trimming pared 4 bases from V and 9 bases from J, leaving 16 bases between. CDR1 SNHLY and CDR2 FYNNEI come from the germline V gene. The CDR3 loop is CASSAMGGTRPQHF. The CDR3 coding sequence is TGTGCCAGCAGTGCAATGGGGGGAACGAGGCCCCAGCATTTT. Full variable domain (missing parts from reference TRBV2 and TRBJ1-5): EPEVTQTPSHQVTQMGQEVILRCVPISNHLYFYWYRQILGQKVEFLVSFYNNEISEKSEIFDDQFSVERPDGSNFTLKIRSTKLEDSAMYFCASSAMGGTRPQHFGDGTRLSIL.

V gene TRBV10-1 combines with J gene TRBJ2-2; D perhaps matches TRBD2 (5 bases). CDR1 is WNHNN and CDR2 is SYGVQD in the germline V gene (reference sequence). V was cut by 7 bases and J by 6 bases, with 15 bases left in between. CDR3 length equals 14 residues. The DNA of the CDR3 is TGCGCCAGCAATTCGGATAGCGATCCCGGGGAGCTGTTTTTT. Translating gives CASNSDSDPGELFF.

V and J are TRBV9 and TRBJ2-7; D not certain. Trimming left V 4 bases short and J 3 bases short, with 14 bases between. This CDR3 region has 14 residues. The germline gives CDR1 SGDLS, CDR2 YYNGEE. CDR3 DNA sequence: TGTGCCAGCAGCTTAGGGCCCAAGTACTACGAGCAGTACTTC. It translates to CASSLGPKYYEQYF.

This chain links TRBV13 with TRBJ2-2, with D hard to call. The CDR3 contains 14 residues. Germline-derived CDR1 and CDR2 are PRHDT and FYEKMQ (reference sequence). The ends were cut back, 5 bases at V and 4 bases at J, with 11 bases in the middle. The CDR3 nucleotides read TGTGCCAGCAGCCGCGGACGACCCACCGGGGAGCTGTTTTTT. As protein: CASSRGRPTGELFF.

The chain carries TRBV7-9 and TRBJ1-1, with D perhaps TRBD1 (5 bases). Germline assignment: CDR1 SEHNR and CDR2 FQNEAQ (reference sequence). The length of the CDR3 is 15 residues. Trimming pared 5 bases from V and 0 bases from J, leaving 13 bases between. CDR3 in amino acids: CASSPQGYMNTEAFF. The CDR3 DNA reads TGTGCCAGCAGCCCTCAGGGATACATGAACACTGAAGCTTTCTTT.

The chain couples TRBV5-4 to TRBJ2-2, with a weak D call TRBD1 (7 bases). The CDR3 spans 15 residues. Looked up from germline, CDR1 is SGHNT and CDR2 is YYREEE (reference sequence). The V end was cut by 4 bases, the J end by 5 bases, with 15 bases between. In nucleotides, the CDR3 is TGTGCCAGCAGCATCGACAGGGCGGGGACCGGGGAGCTGTTTTTT. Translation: CASSIDRAGTGELFF.

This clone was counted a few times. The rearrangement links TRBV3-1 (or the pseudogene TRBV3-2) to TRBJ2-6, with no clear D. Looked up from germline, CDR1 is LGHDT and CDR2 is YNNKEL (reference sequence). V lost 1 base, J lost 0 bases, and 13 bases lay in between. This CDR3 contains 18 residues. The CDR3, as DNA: TGTGCCAGCAGCCAAGTTGGCGAGTGGACCTCTGGGGCCAACGTCCTGACTTTC. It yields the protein CASSQVGEWTSGANVLTF.

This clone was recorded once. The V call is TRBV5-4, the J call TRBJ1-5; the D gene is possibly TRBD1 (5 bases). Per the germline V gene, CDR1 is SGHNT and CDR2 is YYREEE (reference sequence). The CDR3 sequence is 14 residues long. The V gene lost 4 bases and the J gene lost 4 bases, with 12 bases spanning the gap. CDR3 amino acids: CASSLPGENQPQHF. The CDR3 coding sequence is TGTGCCAGCAGCCTCCCGGGGGAGAATCAGCCCCAGCATTTT.

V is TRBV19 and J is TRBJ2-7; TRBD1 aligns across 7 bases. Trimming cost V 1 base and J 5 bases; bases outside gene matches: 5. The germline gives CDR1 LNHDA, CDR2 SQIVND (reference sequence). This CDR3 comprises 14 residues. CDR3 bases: TGTGCCAGTAGTATAGGCAGGGGGTTCAACGAGCAGTACTTC. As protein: CASSIGRGFNEQYF. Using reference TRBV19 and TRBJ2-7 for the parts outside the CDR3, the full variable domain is DGGITQSPKYLFRKEGQNVTLSCEQNLNHDAMYWYRQDPGQGLRLIYYSQIVNDFQKGDIAEGYSVSREKKESFPLTVTSAQKNPTAFYLCASSIGRGFNEQYFGPGTRLTVT.

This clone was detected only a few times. In DNA, the CDR3 is TGTGCCAGCAGCCAAGCCCTATACGAGCAGTACTTC. The encoded protein is CASSQALYEQYF. The gene calls are TRBV3-1 (or the pseudogene TRBV3-2) and TRBJ2-7, with D unresolved. Germline assignment: CDR1 LGHDT and CDR2 YNNKEL (reference sequence). This CDR3 contains 12 residues. Between the trimmed V and J ends, which lost 1 base and 4 bases, there was a span of 5 bases.

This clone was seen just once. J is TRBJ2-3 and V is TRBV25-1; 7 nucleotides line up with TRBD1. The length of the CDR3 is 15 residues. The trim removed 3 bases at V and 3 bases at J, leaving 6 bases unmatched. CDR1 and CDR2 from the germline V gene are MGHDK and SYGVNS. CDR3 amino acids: CASSESTGWTDTQYF. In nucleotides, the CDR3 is TGTGCCAGCAGTGAGTCGACAGGGTGGACAGATACGCAGTATTTT.

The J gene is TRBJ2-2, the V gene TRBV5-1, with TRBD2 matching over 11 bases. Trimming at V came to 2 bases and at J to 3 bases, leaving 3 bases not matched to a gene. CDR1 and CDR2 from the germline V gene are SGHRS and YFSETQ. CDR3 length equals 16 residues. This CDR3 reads CASSFLAGGDTGELFF. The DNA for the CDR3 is TGCGCCAGCAGCTTCCTAGCGGGGGGAGACACCGGGGAGCTGTTTTTT.